This T cell receptor (beta chain) was recovered during a study of identifying expanded T cells in peripheral blood. This clone has a single count. Measured with immunoSEQ multiplex PCR; TCRdb has only the in-frame clones, and not every one. The sample consists of more than 80,000 clones, approximately 88% of them appearing once. With 1 base clipped from V and 0 bases from J, the junction kept 1 base outside the gene matches. Per germline, CDR1 SGHTA and CDR2 FQGTGA. The CDR3 spans 15 residues. The rearrangement joins TRBV7-3 to TRBJ2-3; TRBD1 aligns across 7 bases. The sample comprised blood. The sequence came from a person aged 18 to 75 in good health. The CDR3 here is CASSLKGASTDTQYF. CDR3 bases: TGTGCCAGCAGCTTAAAGGGGGCTAGCACAGATACGCAGTATTTT.